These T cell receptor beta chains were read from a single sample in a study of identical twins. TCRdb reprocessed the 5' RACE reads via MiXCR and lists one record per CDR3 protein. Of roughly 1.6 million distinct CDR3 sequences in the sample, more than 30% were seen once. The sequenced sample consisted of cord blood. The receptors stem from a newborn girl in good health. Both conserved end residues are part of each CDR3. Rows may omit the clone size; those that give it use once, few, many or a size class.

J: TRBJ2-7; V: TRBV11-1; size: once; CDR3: CASSGRRGAFYEQYF
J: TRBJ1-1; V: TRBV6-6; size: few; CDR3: CASSYSRQPTEAFF
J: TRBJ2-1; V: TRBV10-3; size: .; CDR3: CAIRTQGRAYNEQFF
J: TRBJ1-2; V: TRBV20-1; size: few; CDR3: CSARPENYGYTF
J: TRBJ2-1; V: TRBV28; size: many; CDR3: CASSLGGQVSYNEQFF
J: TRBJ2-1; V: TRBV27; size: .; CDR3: CASLGTQYNEQFF
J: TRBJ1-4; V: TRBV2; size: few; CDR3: CASSEGRGSREFREKLFF
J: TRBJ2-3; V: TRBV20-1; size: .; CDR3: CSAPRTAGATDTQYF
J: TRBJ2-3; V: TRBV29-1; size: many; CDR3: CSVDRATDTQYF
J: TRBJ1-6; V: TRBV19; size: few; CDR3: CASRNRDYSPLHF
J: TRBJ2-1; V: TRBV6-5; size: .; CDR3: CASSYAGSLASYNEQFF
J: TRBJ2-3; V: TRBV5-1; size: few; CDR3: CASSPTSGGRKRTDTQYF